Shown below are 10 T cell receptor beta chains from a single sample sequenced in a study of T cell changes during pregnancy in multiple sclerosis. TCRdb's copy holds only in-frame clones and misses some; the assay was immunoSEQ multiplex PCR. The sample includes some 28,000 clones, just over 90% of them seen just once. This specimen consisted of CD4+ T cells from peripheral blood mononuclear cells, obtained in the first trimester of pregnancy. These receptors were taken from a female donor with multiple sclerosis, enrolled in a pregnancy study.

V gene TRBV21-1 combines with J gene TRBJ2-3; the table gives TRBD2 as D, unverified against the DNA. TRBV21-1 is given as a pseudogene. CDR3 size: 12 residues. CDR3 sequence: CASSPTGDTQYF. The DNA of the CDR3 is TGTGCCAGCAGCCCGACCGGGGATACGCAGTATTTT.

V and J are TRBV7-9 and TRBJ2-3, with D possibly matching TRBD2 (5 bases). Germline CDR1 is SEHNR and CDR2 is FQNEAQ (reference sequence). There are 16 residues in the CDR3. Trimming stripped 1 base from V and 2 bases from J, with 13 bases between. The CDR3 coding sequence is TGTGCCAGCAGCTTAGGAGAGACGGGATACACAGATACGCAGTATTTT. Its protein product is CASSLGETGYTDTQYF.

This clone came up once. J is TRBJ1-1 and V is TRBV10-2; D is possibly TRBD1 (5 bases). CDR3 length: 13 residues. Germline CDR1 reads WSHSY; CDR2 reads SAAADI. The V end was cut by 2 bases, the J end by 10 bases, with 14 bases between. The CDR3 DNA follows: TGCGCCAGCAGTGAGATGGGGCTTGGGTTAGCTTTCTTT. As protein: CASSEMGLGLAFF.

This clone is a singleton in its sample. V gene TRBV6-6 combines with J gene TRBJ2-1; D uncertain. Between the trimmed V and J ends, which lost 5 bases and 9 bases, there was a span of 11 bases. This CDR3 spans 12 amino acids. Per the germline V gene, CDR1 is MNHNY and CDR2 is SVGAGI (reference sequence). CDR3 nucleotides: TGTGCCAGCAGTCAAGTCGGCGGTGAGCAGTTCTTC. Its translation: CASSQVGGEQFF.

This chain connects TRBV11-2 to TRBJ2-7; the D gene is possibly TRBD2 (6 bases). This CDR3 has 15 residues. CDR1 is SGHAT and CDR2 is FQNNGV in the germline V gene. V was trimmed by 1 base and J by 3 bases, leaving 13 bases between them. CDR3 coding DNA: TGTGCCAGCAGCTTAGCGGCGGGGTCCTACTACGAGCAGTACTTC. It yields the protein CASSLAAGSYYEQYF.

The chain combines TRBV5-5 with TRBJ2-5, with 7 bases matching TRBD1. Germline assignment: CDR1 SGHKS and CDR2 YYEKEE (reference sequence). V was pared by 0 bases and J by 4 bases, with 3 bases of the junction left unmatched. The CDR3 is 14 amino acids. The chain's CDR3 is CASSLVEGAETQYF. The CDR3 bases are TGTGCCAGCAGCTTGGTAGAGGGGGCAGAGACCCAGTACTTC.

CDR3 DNA: TGTGCCAGCAGCTTCAGATTGCTCTACGAGCAGTACTTC. Its protein product is CASSFRLLYEQYF. The chain joins TRBV13 to TRBJ2-7; D is undetermined. CDR1 and CDR2 from the germline V gene are PRHDT and FYEKMQ (reference sequence). CDR3 length: 13 residues. Trimming took 3 bases from V and 3 from J, leaving 9 bases between them.

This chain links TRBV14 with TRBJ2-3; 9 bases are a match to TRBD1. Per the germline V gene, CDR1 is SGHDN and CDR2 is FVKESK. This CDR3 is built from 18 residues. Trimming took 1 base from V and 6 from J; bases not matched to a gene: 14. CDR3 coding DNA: TGTGCCAGCAGCCAAGTGGACTGGAGGGGACAGGGTAGGGATACGCAGTATTTT. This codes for CASSQVDWRGQGRDTQYF.

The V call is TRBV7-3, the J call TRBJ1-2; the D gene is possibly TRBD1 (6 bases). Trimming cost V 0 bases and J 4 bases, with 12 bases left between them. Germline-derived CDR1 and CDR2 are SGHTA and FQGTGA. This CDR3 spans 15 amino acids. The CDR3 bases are TGTGCCAGCAGCTTAACGCGGACAGAAGTCTATGGCTACACCTTC. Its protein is CASSLTRTEVYGYTF. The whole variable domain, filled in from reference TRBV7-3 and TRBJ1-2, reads GAGVSQTPSNKVTEKGKYVELRCDPISGHTALYWYRQSLGQGPEFLIYFQGTGAADDSGLPNDRFFAVRPEGSVSTLKIQRTERGDSAVYLCASSLTRTEVYGYTFGSGTRLTVV.

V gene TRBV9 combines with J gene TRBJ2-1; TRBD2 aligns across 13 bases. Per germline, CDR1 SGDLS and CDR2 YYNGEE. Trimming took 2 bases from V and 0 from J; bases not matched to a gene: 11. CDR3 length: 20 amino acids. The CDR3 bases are TGTGCCAGCAGCGTGACTTCCGGGACTAGCGGGGCCGGCTCCTACAATGAGCAGTTCTTC. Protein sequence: CASSVTSGTSGAGSYNEQFF.